These 13 T cell receptor beta chains share one sample of origin, sequenced in a study of beta chain features in type 1 diabetes. Expressed TCRB transcripts got sequenced, as all isolated RNA was reverse transcribed. Profiling relied on immunoSEQ multiplex PCR, and the TCRdb table lists in-frame clones only, not all of them. Of hundreds of thousands of clones in the sample, 15% to 17% were seen once. Sequencing was performed on naive CD4+ T cells from blood. Receptors originate from a man aged 18 to 30 in good health.

This clone was seen a handful of times. The chain carries TRBV25-1 and TRBJ1-5; 11 positions agree with TRBD1. The CDR3 covers 15 residues. The trim removed 3 bases at V and 5 bases at J, leaving 3 bases unmatched. Germline V gene data show CDR1 as MGHDK and CDR2 as SYGVNS. The CDR3 region is CASSDGQGAHQPQHF. CDR3 nucleotide sequence: TGTGCCAGCAGTGACGGACAGGGGGCCCATCAGCCCCAGCATTTT.

This clone turned up a few times. CDR3 sequence (DNA): TGTGCCAGCATTGGAGAAAACGAGCAGTACTTC. Residues: CASIGENEQYF. This chain joins TRBV28 and TRBJ2-7; no clear D gene. Germline CDR1 reads MDHEN; CDR2 reads SYDVKM. This CDR3 is 11 amino acids long. V lost 7 bases, J lost 5 bases, and 9 bases lay in between.

The chain has TRBV19 and TRBJ1-1; perhaps TRBD1 as D (5 bases). Trimming shortened V by 3 bases and J by 5 bases, and 13 bases separated the two germline ends. Germline V gene lookup returns CDR1 LNHDA and CDR2 SQIVND (reference sequence). CDR3 length: 14 residues. The CDR3: CASSMYRRVTEAFF. The CDR3 DNA reads as TGTGCCAGTAGTATGTACAGGAGGGTGACTGAAGCTTTCTTT.

This sequence joins TRBV2 and TRBJ1-2; D is unresolved. With 4 bases removed from V and 8 bases from J, the gap between germline ends came to 17 bases. The CDR3 is 14 residues long. The germline gives CDR1 SNHLY, CDR2 FYNNEI. The CDR3 is CASSGSESGRGYTF. DNA for the CDR3: TGTGCCAGCAGTGGTTCCGAGAGCGGTCGGGGCTACACCTTC.

This chain joins TRBV5-6 and TRBJ1-1, with a possible D match to TRBD1 (6 bases). This CDR3 has 17 residues. Between the trimmed V and J ends, which lost 5 bases and 1 base, there was a span of 21 bases. Germline V gene data show CDR1 as SGHDT and CDR2 as YYEEEE. CDR3 in DNA: TGTGCCAGCAGACTTCGGACAGCACCCACCCGGAACACTGAAGCTTTCTTT. This sequence encodes CASRLRTAPTRNTEAFF.

This clone was seen more than once but under ten times. The J gene is TRBJ2-2, the V gene TRBV4-1; TRBD1 is a possible D gene (6 bases). V was pared by 0 bases and J by 6 bases, with 11 bases between. CDR3 size: 15 residues. Germline loops: CDR1 MGHRA, CDR2 YSYEKL. The CDR3 DNA reads as TGCGCCAGCAGCCAAGAGCAGGGGCTCTCCGGGGAGCTGTTTTTT. Translated: CASSQEQGLSGELFF.

The rearrangement links TRBV28 to TRBJ2-1; the match to TRBD2 covers 9 bases. Germline V gene data show CDR1 as MDHEN and CDR2 as SYDVKM. The CDR3 covers 17 residues. The V and J ends lost 3 bases and 10 bases, in that order; junction bases with no gene match: 16. CDR3 nucleotide sequence: TGTGCCAGCAGTTTCACCCTTCTAGCGGGAATCGGTATAGAGCAGTTCTTC. Amino acid sequence: CASSFTLLAGIGIEQFF.

The chain links TRBV2 to TRBJ2-3, with TRBD1 identical over 10 bases. V lost 10 bases and J lost 4; bases outside the gene matches: 5. The germline V gene encodes CDR1 SNHLY and CDR2 FYNNEI. The CDR3 sequence is 13 residues long. CDR3 nucleotides: TGTGCCATCAGGGACAGGGGCGCAGATACGCAGTATTTT. It yields the protein CAIRDRGADTQYF.

CDR3 coding DNA: TGTGCCAGCAGTCCCCCAGGGGCTGCCAAAAACATTCAGTACTTC. It yields the protein CASSPPGAAKNIQYF. The V gene is TRBV28, the J gene TRBJ2-4; D possibly corresponds to TRBD1 (6 bases). This CDR3 region has 15 residues. The V gene lost 5 bases and the J gene lost 1 base, with 12 bases spanning the gap. Germline lookup yields CDR1 MDHEN and CDR2 SYDVKM.

The chain recombines TRBV28 with TRBJ1-1; D remains ambiguous. The CDR3 sequence is 10 residues long. Germline assignment: CDR1 MDHEN and CDR2 SYDVKM. V lost 6 bases and J 7 bases, leaving 6 bases between the germline ends. CDR3 nucleotide sequence: TGTGCCAGCAGGTATCGTGAAGCTTTCTTT. Its translation is CASRYREAFF.

The chain links TRBV9 to TRBJ2-2; a weak D match, TRBD1 (6 bases). This CDR3 contains 17 residues. Germline V gene sequence: CDR1 SGDLS, CDR2 YYNGEE. V lost 0 bases, J lost 6 bases, and 18 bases lay in between. As DNA, the CDR3 is TGTGCCAGCAGCGTAGTTTCAGGACAGACCCTTCCCGGGGAGCTGTTTTTT. It yields the protein CASSVVSGQTLPGELFF.

Concerning this clone: Other DNA sequences in the same sample also yield this CDR3. J is TRBJ2-6 and V is TRBV9, with D unresolved. Germline V gene data show CDR1 as SGDLS and CDR2 as YYNGEE. V lost 4 bases to trimming and J lost 1 base, with 3 bases between them. CDR3 length: 13 residues. CDR3 coding DNA: TGTGCCAGCAGCCCGTCTGGGGCCAACGTCCTGACTTTC. This encodes CASSPSGANVLTF.

This clone has only a few counts. The chain is built from TRBV7-9 and TRBJ1-5; 7 bases are a match to TRBD1. V trimming: 1 base; J trimming: 6 bases; junction bases outside the gene matches: 18. Germline-derived CDR1 and CDR2 are SEHNR and FQNEAQ (reference sequence). The CDR3 totals 19 residues. The CDR3 bases are TGTGCCAGCAGCTTAGGGGCTTACAGGGGAAGATTTGACCCTCAGCCCCAGCATTTT. It is translated as CASSLGAYRGRFDPQPQHF.